One T cell receptor beta chain is described in this entry. Antigen specificity is unknown. Profiled with immunoSEQ multiplex PCR; TCRdb holds only in-frame clones, not every one. The repertoire holds approximately 23,000 clones, with 86% as singletons. The sample comes from a study of OX40 agonist ivuxolimab in advanced cancers. Study information: Averaging around 60 years in age, with a range of about 23 to 90, the cohort was about 85% male. Prior checkpoint blockade (anti-PD-1, anti-PD-L1 or anti-CTLA-4) was permitted; less than 45% had it.

The CDR3 totals 16 residues. The germline V and J ends were trimmed by 4 bases and 1 base, with 17 bases remaining between them. Germline CDR1 reads ENHRY; CDR2 reads SYGVKD. Regarding the study as a whole: Relatively little clonal expansion, among the lowest observed, appeared in partial responders at 0.1-3.0 mg/kg. The work left the antigen specificity of expanded peripheral T cells undetermined.

J is TRBJ2-7 and V is TRBV10-3; D is unresolved. The sequence was collected from an adult with an advanced solid tumor such as melanoma, head and neck, liver or kidney cancer. The sample here was CD4+ or CD8+ T cells sorted from blood, taken in a trial of the OX40 agonist ivuxolimab. The CDR3 loop reads CAISASTWGASYEQYF. CDR3 in DNA: TGTGCCATCAGTGCCTCGACCTGGGGTGCGTCCTACGAGCAGTACTTC.